What follows describes a single TCR beta chain. This sample stems from a study of T cell responses to AZD1222 COVID-19 vaccine. The V segment lost 5 bases and the J segment 7 bases; nucleotides outside the gene matches: 8. CDR1 SGHTA and CDR2 FQGNSA come from the germline V gene. The CDR3 totals 14 residues. The assay was immunoSEQ multiplex PCR, and TCRdb's table has in-frame clones only and misses some. This sample has around 110,000 clones; about 92% occur once, and the top ten carry roughly 8%. Sequences were derived from peripheral blood, sampled 28 days after the second AZD1222 dose. The chain joins TRBV7-2 to TRBJ1-5; 7 bases map to TRBD1. The sequence came from an adult who received the AZD1222 COVID-19 vaccine. CDR3 in DNA: TGTGCCAGCAGCCAAGACAGGGTTGGGCAGCCCCAGCATTTT. It translates to CASSQDRVGQPQHF.